Each of the 27 T cell receptor beta chains below was sequenced from the same sample in a study of OX40 agonist ivuxolimab in advanced cancers. Profiling relied on immunoSEQ multiplex PCR, and the TCRdb table lists in-frame clones only, not all of them. The sample carries some 49,000 clones, about 85% recorded once. The starting material was CD4+ or CD8+ T cells sorted from blood, obtained in a trial of the OX40 agonist ivuxolimab. Receptors were obtained from an adult with an advanced solid tumor such as melanoma, head and neck, liver or kidney cancer.

The chain links TRBV4-1 to TRBJ2-7, with TRBD1 identical over 9 bases. The germline V gene encodes CDR1 MGHRA and CDR2 YSYEKL. The CDR3 length is 17 residues. Losses at the gene ends were 3 bases for V and 1 base for J; bases not matched to a gene: 10. The CDR3 DNA reads as TGCGCCAGCAGCCAGGCAACTCCGGGACAGGGTTCCTACGAGCAGTACTTC. Translating it yields CASSQATPGQGSYEQYF.

V gene TRBV4-3 combines with J gene TRBJ1-3; no reliable D call. The CDR3 is 17 residues long. The germline gives CDR1 LGHNA, CDR2 YSLEER. Trimming stripped 0 bases from V and 0 bases from J, with 12 bases between. The CDR3 spells CASSQEGQLYSGNTIYF. Written as DNA, the CDR3 is TGCGCCAGCAGCCAAGAAGGGCAGCTCTACTCTGGAAACACCATATATTTT.

This chain uses TRBV27 with TRBJ1-1; 7 bases map to TRBD1. J gave up 4 bases and V 2 bases, and 13 bases lay outside the gene matches. In germline, CDR1 is MNHEY, CDR2 SMNVEV (reference sequence). The CDR3 spans 17 residues. The CDR3 here is CASSLQGGSSFSTEAFF. The CDR3 DNA follows: TGTGCCAGCAGTTTACAGGGGGGGTCGAGTTTCAGCACTGAAGCTTTCTTT.

The chain uses TRBV7-9 and TRBJ1-2, with D unclear. The germline V gene has CDR1 SEHNR and CDR2 FQNEAQ (reference sequence). The CDR3 has 13 residues. The V gene lost 3 bases and the J gene lost 9 bases, with 14 bases spanning the gap. CDR3 residues: CASSLLGKESYTF. CDR3 DNA sequence: TGTGCCAGCAGCTTGTTGGGGAAAGAGAGCTACACCTTC.

V usage is TRBV7-2 and J usage is TRBJ2-7; D gene uncertain. The V and J ends lost 4 bases and 0 bases respectively, with 4 bases between them. The CDR3 has 12 residues. CDR1 and CDR2 from the germline V gene are SGHTA and FQGNSA. CDR3 loop: CASSSYSYEQYF. CDR3 in DNA: TGTGCCAGCAGCTCATACTCCTACGAGCAGTACTTC.

The chain carries TRBV6-5 and TRBJ2-7, with 9 bases that match TRBD1. The junction had 3 bases not matched to a gene; V was cut back by 0 bases and J by 3 bases. Germline CDR1 is MNHEY and CDR2 is SVGAGI. There are 15 residues in the CDR3. CDR3 sequence reads: CASSYSRQGGYEQYF. The CDR3 bases are TGTGCCAGCAGTTACTCTCGACAGGGGGGCTACGAGCAGTACTTC.

The V gene is TRBV7-2, the J gene TRBJ1-2; possibly TRBD1 for D (6 bases). This CDR3 contains 13 residues. Trimming left V 1 base short and J 8 bases short, with 11 bases between. Looked up from germline, CDR1 is SGHTA and CDR2 is FQGNSA. CDR3 region: CASSLGTDHGYTF. The DNA for the CDR3 is TGTGCCAGCAGCTTAGGGACAGACCACGGCTACACCTTC.

CDR3 region: CASSGQPYEQYF. The CDR3 DNA sequence: TGTGCCAGCAGTGGACAGCCCTACGAGCAGTACTTC. This rearrangement joins TRBV11-3 to TRBJ2-7, with TRBD1 as a possible D gene (6 bases). CDR3 length: 12 amino acids. Germline V gene data show CDR1 as SGHNT and CDR2 as YENEEA. Trimming removed 6 bases from V and 2 bases from J, with 8 bases in between.

V gene TRBV7-8 combines with J gene TRBJ1-2, with D possibly being TRBD1 (5 bases). Germline CDR1 and CDR2: SGHVS and FQNEAQ. The V and J ends lost 2 bases and 3 bases respectively, with 10 bases between them. The CDR3 consists of 14 residues. CDR3 sequence reads: CASSLLGTHYGYTF. DNA for the CDR3: TGTGCCAGCAGCTTATTAGGGACCCACTATGGCTACACCTTC.

The chain employs TRBV7-3 and TRBJ1-5; no definite D call. V was trimmed by 5 bases and J by 4 bases, leaving 9 bases between them. This CDR3 is 13 amino acids long. CDR1 is SGHTA and CDR2 is FQGTGA in the germline V gene. The CDR3 DNA sequence: TGTGCCAGCAGCCGGGCCCCAAATCAGCCCCAGCATTTT. Its protein is CASSRAPNQPQHF.

The sample holds a few counts of this clone. The DNA for the CDR3 is TGTGCCAGCAGTCCTCCCGGGGGGCTCTACGAGCAGTACTTC. Its protein product is CASSPPGGLYEQYF. This sequence joins TRBV11-2 and TRBJ2-7; a weak D match, TRBD2 (7 bases). The V gene lost 6 bases and the J gene lost 3 bases, with 15 bases spanning the gap. Germline V gene sequence: CDR1 SGHAT, CDR2 FQNNGV. This CDR3 has 14 amino acids. The complete variable domain, with remaining parts taken from reference TRBV11-2 and TRBJ2-7, reads EAGVAQSPRYKIIEKRQSVAFWCNPISGHATLYWYQQILGQGPKLLIQFQNNGVVDDSQLPKDRFSAERLKGVDSTLKIQPAKLEDSAVYLCASSPPGGLYEQYFGPGTRLTVT.

This sequence joins TRBV9 and TRBJ2-5; D may be TRBD2 (6 bases). CDR3 size: 14 residues. Trimming cost V 3 bases and J 4 bases, with 13 bases left between them. From germline, CDR1 is SGDLS and CDR2 YYNGEE. CDR3 sequence: CASSARPGGETQYF. CDR3 DNA: TGTGCCAGCAGCGCTCGGCCCGGGGGAGAGACCCAGTACTTC.

The J gene is TRBJ2-7, the V gene TRBV19, with a weak D call TRBD1 (5 bases). Germline values: CDR1 LNHDA, CDR2 SQIVND (reference sequence). The V and J ends lost 3 bases and 6 bases respectively, with 18 bases between them. CDR3 length equals 15 residues. CDR3 bases: TGTGCCAGTAGTATCTCCCTCGCAGGGTTCCGCGAGCAGTACTTC. It specifies CASSISLAGFREQYF.

The V and J genes are TRBV6-1 and TRBJ2-7; 10 positions agree with TRBD1. Germline V lookup: CDR1 MNHNS, CDR2 SASEGT. The CDR3 has 14 amino acids. The V gene end was trimmed by 1 base and the J gene end by 3 bases; junction bases not matched to a gene: 0. The CDR3 coding sequence is TGTGCCAGCAGTGAAGGGACAGGGGGCTACGAGCAGTACTTC. It specifies CASSEGTGGYEQYF.

This sequence joins TRBV10-2 and TRBJ2-3; possible D gene TRBD1, 6 bases. The CDR3 length is 13 residues. The V gene lost 6 bases and the J gene lost 5 bases, with 12 bases spanning the gap. Germline CDR1 reads WSHSY; CDR2 reads SAAADI. CDR3 loop: CASRTGGIDTQYF. In DNA, the CDR3 is TGCGCCAGCAGGACTGGGGGCATAGATACGCAGTATTTT.

The gene calls are TRBV5-8 and TRBJ1-1, with D tentatively TRBD1 (5 bases). Per germline, CDR1 SGHTS and CDR2 YDEGEE. The CDR3 extends over 13 amino acids. V was cut by 6 bases and J by 6 bases, with 15 bases left in between. The CDR3 sequence: CASISAGDAEAFF. Written as DNA, the CDR3 is TGTGCCAGCATCTCTGCGGGGGACGCTGAAGCTTTCTTT.

V usage is TRBV29-1 and J usage is TRBJ1-2; possible D gene TRBD1, 5 bases. The CDR3 extends over 15 amino acids. Germline-derived CDR1 and CDR2 are SQVTM and ANQGSEA. The V end lost 3 bases, the J end lost 4 bases, and 18 bases lay between the germline ends. CDR3 sequence (DNA): TGCAGCGTTGACCGGACAAGCGCAGCGGGCTATGGCTACACCTTC. Amino acids: CSVDRTSAAGYGYTF.

The CDR3 bases are TGTGCCAGCAGCACCCGATTAGCGGGGCAGTACTTC. This encodes CASSTRLAGQYF. The chain uses TRBV7-9 and TRBJ2-7, with 7 bases fitting TRBD2. Germline values: CDR1 SEHNR, CDR2 FQNEAQ (reference sequence). This CDR3 is built from 12 residues. J gave up 9 bases and V 5 bases, and 7 bases lay outside the gene matches.

This chain links TRBV6-6 with TRBJ1-1; the D gene is possibly TRBD1 (5 bases). Per germline, CDR1 MNHNY and CDR2 SVGAGI (reference sequence). The CDR3 contains 15 residues. V dropped 2 bases and J dropped 3 bases, with 13 bases sitting between them. CDR3 loop: CASSYRWGDDTEAFF. In DNA, the CDR3 is TGTGCCAGCAGTTACCGATGGGGGGACGACACTGAAGCTTTCTTT.

The chain employs TRBV28 and TRBJ1-3; possible D gene TRBD1, 6 bases. This CDR3 comprises 15 residues. V lost 7 bases and J 1 base, leaving 14 bases between the germline ends. Germline assignment: CDR1 MDHEN and CDR2 SYDVKM. CDR3 coding DNA: TGTGCCAGCAACTATCAGGGGAGTTCTGGAAACACCATATATTTT. Encoded protein: CASNYQGSSGNTIYF.

This clone was picked up a small number of times. The chain joins TRBV4-1 to TRBJ2-2; unclear D gene. This CDR3 is 15 amino acids long. Germline V CDR1 and CDR2: MGHRA, YSYEKL. V lost 0 bases, J lost 3 bases, and 8 bases lay in between. The CDR3 protein is CASSQDPVYTGELFF. In nucleotides, the CDR3 is TGCGCCAGCAGCCAAGATCCGGTGTACACCGGGGAGCTGTTTTTT.

CDR3 protein: CASNKVPAALYNEQFF. CDR3 in DNA: TGTGCCAGTAATAAGGTACCGGCGGCCTTGTACAATGAGCAGTTCTTC. J is TRBJ2-1 and V is TRBV19, with no clear D. The germline CDR1 and CDR2 sequences are LNHDA and SQIVND (reference sequence). This CDR3 has 16 amino acids. The germline V and J ends were trimmed by 7 bases and 4 bases, with 20 bases remaining between them.

V usage is TRBV13 and J usage is TRBJ2-6, with 9 bases identical to TRBD2. The junction had 8 bases not matched to a gene; V was cut back by 5 bases and J by 0 bases. The CDR3 covers 18 residues. Germline-derived CDR1 and CDR2 are PRHDT and FYEKMQ (reference sequence). The CDR3 bases are TGTGCCAGCAGCGAAACCGGGACTAGCAGCTCTGGGGCCAACGTCCTGACTTTC. This translates into CASSETGTSSSGANVLTF.

V usage is TRBV6-5 and J usage is TRBJ2-3; TRBD2 might be the D (7 bases). CDR3 length: 14 amino acids. Germline V gene lookup returns CDR1 MNHEY and CDR2 SVGAGI. V dropped 4 bases and J dropped 5 bases, with 13 bases sitting between them. CDR3 residues: CASSFGGPRDTQYF. The CDR3 coding sequence is TGTGCCAGCAGTTTCGGGGGGCCGAGAGATACGCAGTATTTT.

The CDR3 here is CASSTGMLGEQFF. Here the CDR3 DNA reads TGTGCCAGCAGTACTGGAATGTTGGGTGAGCAGTTCTTC. The gene calls are TRBV6-4 and TRBJ2-1; D is undetermined. Trimming left V 5 bases short and J 9 bases short, with 14 bases between. The germline gives CDR1 MRHNA, CDR2 SNTAGT. This CDR3 comprises 13 residues.

The J gene is TRBJ2-7, the V gene TRBV6-5; TRBD1 agrees at 10 bases. Germline CDR1 is MNHEY and CDR2 is SVGAGI. The CDR3 is 14 amino acids. V shed 4 bases, J shed 6 bases, and the junction held 6 bases outside the gene matches. The CDR3 DNA follows: TGTGCCAGCAGTTTCACCGGGACAGGGGCCGAGCAGTACTTC. It is translated as CASSFTGTGAEQYF.

The chain joins TRBV13 to TRBJ1-2, with D uncertain. The CDR3 sequence is 14 residues long. V lost 7 bases, J lost 0 bases, and 12 bases lay in between. CDR1 is PRHDT and CDR2 is FYEKMQ in the germline V gene (reference sequence). CDR3 region: CASTVSAANYGYTF. CDR3 sequence (DNA): TGTGCCAGCACCGTGTCTGCGGCTAACTATGGCTACACCTTC. The full variable domain, with the rest looked up from reference TRBV13 and TRBJ1-2, is AAGVIQSPRHLIKEKRETATLKCYPIPRHDTVYWYQQGPGQDPQFLISFYEKMQSDKGSIPDRFSAQQFSDYHSELNMSSLELGDSALYFCASTVSAANYGYTFGSGTRLTVV.